This section outlines one T cell receptor (beta chain) sequence together with its context. J was trimmed by 7 bases and V by 5 bases; bases with no gene match: 15. Germline V gene sequence: CDR1 SGHVS, CDR2 FNYEAQ. The CDR3 has 16 amino acids. The sample is drawn from a study of PD-1 blockade in classical Hodgkin lymphoma. Clones were sequenced by immunoSEQ multiplex PCR, and TCRdb holds only the in-frame ones, with some missing. Of roughly 90,000 clones in the sample, around 81% were seen once. With no exception, relapse followed autologous stem cell transplantation in all patients, and brentuximab vedotin exposure varied.

This material consisted of peripheral blood mononuclear cells (PBMCs), taken before the second cycle of nivolumab. The rearrangement links TRBV7-6 to TRBJ1-2; 8 bases are a match to TRBD1. This clonotype originated in a human donor with classical Hodgkin lymphoma. For the CDR3, the DNA is TGTGCCAGCAGCGCGGACAGGGCGGCCGGGGTGGGTGGCTACACCTTC. Translated: CASSADRAAGVGGYTF.